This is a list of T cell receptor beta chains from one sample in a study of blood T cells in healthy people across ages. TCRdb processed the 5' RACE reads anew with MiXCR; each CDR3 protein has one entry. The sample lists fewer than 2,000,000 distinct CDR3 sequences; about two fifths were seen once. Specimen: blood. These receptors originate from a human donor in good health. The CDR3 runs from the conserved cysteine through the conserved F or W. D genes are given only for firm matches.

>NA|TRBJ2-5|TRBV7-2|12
CASSHRFETQYF
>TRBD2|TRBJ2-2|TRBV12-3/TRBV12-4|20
CASSFTGTSGGVWNTGELFF
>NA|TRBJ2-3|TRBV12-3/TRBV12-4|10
CTTALDTQYF
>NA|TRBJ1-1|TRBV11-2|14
CASTRTAPGTEAFF
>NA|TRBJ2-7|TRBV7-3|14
CASSPTGPSFTQYF
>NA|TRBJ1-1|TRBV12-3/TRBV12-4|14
CASSPTGMNTEAFF
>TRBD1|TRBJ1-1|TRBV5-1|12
CASHRGDTEAFF
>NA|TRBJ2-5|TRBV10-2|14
CASSESGIAETQYF
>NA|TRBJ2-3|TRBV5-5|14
CASSLAGWGDTQYF
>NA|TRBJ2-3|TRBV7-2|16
CASSTWGRSSTDTQYF
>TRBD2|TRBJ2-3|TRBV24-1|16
CATSDPTSGDTDTQYF
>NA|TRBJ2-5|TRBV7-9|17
CASSLPLLGTGEETQYF
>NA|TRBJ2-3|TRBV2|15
CASSEAAPVVPRQYF
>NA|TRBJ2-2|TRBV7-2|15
CASSLYPGNTGELFF
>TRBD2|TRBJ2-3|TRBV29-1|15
CSVEGLAVGADTQYF
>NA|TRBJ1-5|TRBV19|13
CASSGGSYQPQHF
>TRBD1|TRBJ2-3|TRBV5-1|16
CASSGGTGALTDTQYF
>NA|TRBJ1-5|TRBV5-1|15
CASSLADGFNQPQHF
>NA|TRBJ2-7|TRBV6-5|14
CASSDGSRAYEQYF
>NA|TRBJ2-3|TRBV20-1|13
CSARVAGTDTQYF
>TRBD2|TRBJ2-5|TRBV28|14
CASGGGLAEETQYF
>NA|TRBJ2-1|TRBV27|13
CASSFDRNNEQFF
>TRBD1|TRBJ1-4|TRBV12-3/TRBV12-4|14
CASRYTGGNEKLFF
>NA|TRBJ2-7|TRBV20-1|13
CSARETSTYEQYF
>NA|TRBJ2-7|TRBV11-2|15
CASRRLPGQAYEQYF
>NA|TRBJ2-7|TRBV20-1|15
CSARLPRGYTYEQYF
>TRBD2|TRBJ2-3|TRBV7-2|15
CASRSSGGAPDTQYF
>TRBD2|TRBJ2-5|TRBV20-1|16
CSARDFHSGGQETQYF
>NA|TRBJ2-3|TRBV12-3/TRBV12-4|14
CASRPPTSTDTQYF
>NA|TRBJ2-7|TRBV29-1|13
CSVIWTGSYEQYF
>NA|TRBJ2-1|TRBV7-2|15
CASSLDGNSHNEQFF
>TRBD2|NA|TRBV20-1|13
CSAAGGGAYEQYF
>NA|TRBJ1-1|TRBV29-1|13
CSVSRQMNTEAFF
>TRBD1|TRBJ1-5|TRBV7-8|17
CASSLGLLDRAGQPQHF
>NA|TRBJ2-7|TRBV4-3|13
CASSIGTLSEQYF
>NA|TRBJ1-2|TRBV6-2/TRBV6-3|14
CASSFPRDNYGYTF
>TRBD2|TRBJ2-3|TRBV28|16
CASSLRGVPPTDTQYF
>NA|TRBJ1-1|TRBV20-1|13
CSAQPQLNTEAFF
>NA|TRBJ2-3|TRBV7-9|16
CASSLVVVRLTDTQYF
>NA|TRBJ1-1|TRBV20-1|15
CSVCRGAWGCTEAFF
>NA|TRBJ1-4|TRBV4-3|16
CASSQDREGLNEKLFF
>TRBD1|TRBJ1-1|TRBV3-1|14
CVSSQGDRNTEAFF
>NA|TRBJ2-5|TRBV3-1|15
CASSQEGSYQETQYF
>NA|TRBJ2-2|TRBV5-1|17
CASSLRSRQYHTGELFF
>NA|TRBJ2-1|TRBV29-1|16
CSVDGLRGPSYNEQFF
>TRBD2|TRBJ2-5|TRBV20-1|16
CSVTRLAGDPRKTQYF
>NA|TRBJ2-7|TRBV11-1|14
CASSPDAGTGEQYF
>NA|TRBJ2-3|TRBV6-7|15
CASSPPGAGTDTQYF
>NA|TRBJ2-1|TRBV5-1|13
CASSLGPDNEQFF
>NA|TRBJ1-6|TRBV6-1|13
CASSREYGSPLHF